This is a list of T cell receptor beta chains from one sample in a study of vaccination and CD4 T cells after COVID-19. TCRdb used MiXCR to reprocess the PCR reads, holding one entry per CDR3 protein. The sample records 20,000 to 30,000 distinct CDR3 sequences, 62% being singletons. No antigens are known for them. The source material was CD4+ T cells from blood, cultured in vitro. These receptors originate from a human donor who had recovered from COVID-19. CDR3s include the opening cysteine and the closing phenylalanine or tryptophan. The order of the fields is D gene, clone size, V gene, J gene, CDR3 protein, CDR3 DNA. The D gene is left open where the match is weak. For some rows the clone size is stated as once, few or many, or as a class when expanded; others skip it.

d_gene: -
abundance: few
v_gene: TRBV6-5
j_gene: TRBJ1-5
CDR3aa: CASSYVRTASNQPQHF
CDR3nt: TGTGCCAGCAGTTACGTTAGGACAGCTAGCAATCAGCCCCAGCATTTT

d_gene: -
abundance: -
v_gene: TRBV6-1
j_gene: TRBJ2-7
CDR3aa: CASSEGGVEYF
CDR3nt: TGTGCCAGCAGTGAAGGTGGGGTGGAGTACTTC

d_gene: TRBD1
abundance: few
v_gene: TRBV20-1
j_gene: TRBJ1-4
CDR3aa: CSARGGQGSNEKLFF
CDR3nt: TGCAGTGCTAGGGGGGGACAGGGTTCTAATGAAAAACTGTTTTTT

d_gene: -
abundance: -
v_gene: TRBV12-3/TRBV12-4
j_gene: TRBJ2-1
CDR3aa: CASNIGLSSYNEQFF
CDR3nt: TGTGCCAGCAATATTGGACTTAGCTCCTACAATGAGCAGTTCTTC

d_gene: -
abundance: -
v_gene: TRBV7-9
j_gene: TRBJ1-3
CDR3aa: CASSFETGNTIYF
CDR3nt: TGTGCCAGCAGCTTCGAGACGGGAAACACCATATATTTT

d_gene: TRBD2
abundance: -
v_gene: TRBV10-3
j_gene: TRBJ2-2
CDR3aa: CAIRGLAGGLNTGELFF
CDR3nt: TGTGCCATCAGGGGACTAGCGGGTGGACTGAACACCGGGGAGCTGTTTTTT

d_gene: TRBD1
abundance: -
v_gene: TRBV5-1
j_gene: TRBJ1-1
CDR3aa: CASSLTGANTEAFF
CDR3nt: TGCGCCAGCAGCTTGACAGGGGCGAACACTGAAGCTTTCTTT

d_gene: TRBD1
abundance: -
v_gene: TRBV12-3/TRBV12-4
j_gene: TRBJ1-1
CDR3aa: CASSFRGQVNTEAFF
CDR3nt: TGTGCCAGCAGTTTCAGGGGACAGGTGAACACTGAAGCTTTCTTT

d_gene: TRBD2
abundance: -
v_gene: TRBV28
j_gene: TRBJ2-7
CDR3aa: CASSSPLAGGYEQYF
CDR3nt: TGTGCCAGCAGCTCGCCACTAGCGGGAGGCTACGAGCAGTACTTC

d_gene: -
abundance: -
v_gene: TRBV28
j_gene: TRBJ2-4
CDR3aa: CASSRIQGKVGAKNIQYF
CDR3nt: TGTGCCAGCAGCCGGATCCAGGGGAAGGTCGGAGCCAAAAACATTCAGTACTTC

d_gene: -
abundance: -
v_gene: TRBV19
j_gene: TRBJ1-3
CDR3aa: CASSIPGPISGNTIYF
CDR3nt: TGTGCCAGTAGTATACCGGGACCGATCTCTGGAAACACCATATATTTT

d_gene: TRBD1
abundance: -
v_gene: TRBV24-1
j_gene: TRBJ2-7
CDR3aa: CATSDPGQGAYEQYF
CDR3nt: TGTGCCACCAGTGACCCGGGACAGGGGGCCTACGAGCAGTACTTC

d_gene: -
abundance: few
v_gene: TRBV20-1
j_gene: TRBJ1-2
CDR3aa: CSASGGTLRSYTF
CDR3nt: TGCAGTGCTAGTGGAGGGACGCTTCGGAGCTACACCTTC

d_gene: TRBD1
abundance: -
v_gene: TRBV6-1
j_gene: TRBJ1-1
CDR3aa: CASTLGRGDTEAFF
CDR3nt: TGTGCCAGCACGCTGGGCAGGGGGGACACTGAAGCTTTCTTT

d_gene: -
abundance: -
v_gene: TRBV28
j_gene: TRBJ2-5
CDR3aa: CASRDLETQYF
CDR3nt: TGTGCCAGCAGAGACCTGGAGACCCAGTACTTC

d_gene: TRBD1
abundance: -
v_gene: TRBV30
j_gene: TRBJ1-6
CDR3aa: CASQAGGAINNSPLHF
CDR3nt: TGTGCCTCCCAGGCAGGGGGGGCGATAAATAATTCACCCCTCCACTTT

d_gene: TRBD1
abundance: -
v_gene: TRBV19
j_gene: TRBJ1-1
CDR3aa: CASSPATGQGRTEAFF
CDR3nt: TGTGCCAGTAGTCCCGCCACGGGACAGGGTCGAACTGAAGCTTTCTTT

d_gene: -
abundance: -
v_gene: TRBV6-2/TRBV6-3
j_gene: TRBJ1-2
CDR3aa: CASSLGYYGYTF
CDR3nt: TGTGCCAGCAGTTTAGGGTACTATGGCTACACCTTC

d_gene: -
abundance: few
v_gene: TRBV27
j_gene: TRBJ1-1
CDR3aa: CASSSVGNLGTEAFF
CDR3nt: TGTGCCAGCAGTTCGGTGGGGAACCTGGGGACTGAAGCTTTCTTT

d_gene: -
abundance: -
v_gene: TRBV6-5
j_gene: TRBJ1-5
CDR3aa: CASSYSRSQPQHF
CDR3nt: TGTGCCAGCAGTTACTCGAGAAGTCAGCCCCAGCATTTT

d_gene: TRBD1
abundance: -
v_gene: TRBV12-5
j_gene: TRBJ1-1
CDR3aa: CASGHWQGVGGTEAFF
CDR3nt: TGTGCTAGTGGCCACTGGCAGGGGGTCGGGGGCACTGAAGCTTTCTTT

d_gene: TRBD1
abundance: few
v_gene: TRBV6-2/TRBV6-3
j_gene: TRBJ1-1
CDR3aa: CASRPVTGFGDEAFF
CDR3nt: TGTGCCAGCAGACCCGTGACAGGGTTTGGGGATGAAGCTTTCTTT

d_gene: -
abundance: few
v_gene: TRBV20-1
j_gene: TRBJ1-2
CDR3aa: CSAKAGSGYGYTF
CDR3nt: TGCAGTGCTAAAGCAGGATCCGGCTATGGCTACACCTTC

d_gene: TRBD2
abundance: -
v_gene: TRBV7-2
j_gene: TRBJ2-7
CDR3aa: CASSELPPGLFSYEQYF
CDR3nt: TGTGCCAGCAGCGAATTACCGCCGGGACTATTCTCCTACGAGCAGTACTTC

d_gene: TRBD2
abundance: -
v_gene: TRBV6-2/TRBV6-3
j_gene: TRBJ2-7
CDR3aa: CASSYVSGAYEQYF
CDR3nt: TGTGCCAGCAGTTACGTTAGCGGGGCCTACGAGCAGTACTTC

d_gene: -
abundance: -
v_gene: TRBV28
j_gene: TRBJ1-2
CDR3aa: CASSPSGRGSYTF
CDR3nt: TGTGCCAGCAGCCCCTCGGGGAGAGGAAGCTACACCTTC